This T cell receptor beta chain was captured in a study of Graves' ophthalmopathy and Graves' hyperthyroidism. Transcripts of RNA were the source for amplifying TCR beta CDR3 regions. An initial RT-PCR round employing HTBI primers preceded a second-round multiplex PCR. Each CDR3 protein gets one entry after TCRdb re-called the multiplex PCR reads with MiXCR. The sample contains about 620,000 distinct CDR3 sequences, around a fifth of which appear only once. In this sample, this clonotype turned up many times. CDR3 length: 18 residues. Germline V gene lookup returns CDR1 SGDLS and CDR2 YYNGEE. V was shortened by 0 bases and J by 0 bases, with 15 bases between the two germline ends. Eligible hyperthyroidism cases comprised new diagnoses of under 2 months' duration in individuals aged 18 to 65.

The receptor was isolated from a woman aged 18-29 years with stable Graves' hyperthyroidism. Some clones in this sample may be carry-over from other donors' samples. The source material was peripheral blood. V is TRBV9 and J is TRBJ2-2; D is uncertain. The CDR3 nucleotides read TGTGCCAGCAGCGTAGCTAACGGGCTTTTCTCGAACACCGGGGAGCTGTTTTTT. Protein sequence: CASSVANGLFSNTGELFF.